What follows describes a single T cell receptor (beta chain). Data came from immunoSEQ multiplex PCR; TCRdb stores just in-frame clones and leaves some out. The table records around 240,000 clones, around 88% of them present only once. This record comes from a study of blood T cell repertoires in COVID-19. The CDR3 spans 16 residues. The V end lost 2 bases, the J end lost 5 bases, and 18 bases lay between the germline ends. Germline CDR1 reads MNHEY; CDR2 reads SVGAGI. The rearrangement joins TRBV6-5 to TRBJ2-5, with a tentative D call TRBD1 (6 bases). Sequencing was performed on PBMCs or T cells enriched from blood (not recorded which). The clonotype was recovered from a woman in her forties or fifties who had recovered from COVID-19. This chain's CDR3 is CASSYGSATGQETQYF. In nucleotides, the CDR3 is TGTGCCAGCAGTTACGGGTCCGCGACAGGCCAGGAGACCCAGTACTTC.